Listed below are T cell receptor beta chains from one sample, sequenced in a study of CD4 T cells in relation to SARS-CoV-2 and coronaviruses. Data came from immunoSEQ multiplex PCR; TCRdb stores just in-frame clones and leaves some out. Among roughly 18,000 clones listed, approximately 80% were seen once. No antigen is known for these receptors. The source material was CD4+ T cells from PBMCs, cultured in vitro. The receptors derive from a human donor in good health. CDR3s include the opening cysteine and the closing phenylalanine or tryptophan. The order of the fields is J gene, V gene, CDR3 protein.

j_gene: TRBJ1-1; v_gene: TRBV6-5; CDR3aa: CASSRQNTEAFF
j_gene: TRBJ2-7; v_gene: TRBV29-1; CDR3aa: CSAHAREQQISYEQYF
j_gene: TRBJ1-5; v_gene: TRBV27; CDR3aa: CASSNLQGTTPQHF
j_gene: TRBJ2-2; v_gene: TRBV6-5; CDR3aa: CASSQDTWNTGELFF
j_gene: TRBJ2-1; v_gene: TRBV5-1; CDR3aa: CASSRGQVSSYNEQFF
j_gene: TRBJ2-2; v_gene: TRBV18; CDR3aa: CASSPPRFSWDTANTGELFF
j_gene: TRBJ1-1; v_gene: TRBV15; CDR3aa: CATSREMNTEAFF
j_gene: TRBJ2-7; v_gene: TRBV28; CDR3aa: CASRPFPGQGRNEQYF
j_gene: TRBJ1-4; v_gene: TRBV5-1; CDR3aa: CASSLAHGGSTNEKLFF
j_gene: TRBJ1-5; v_gene: TRBV2; CDR3aa: CASSEATRQPQHF
j_gene: TRBJ2-5; v_gene: TRBV12-3/TRBV12-4; CDR3aa: CASSLGTGETQYF
j_gene: TRBJ2-7; v_gene: TRBV5-4; CDR3aa: CASSLAGRLNEQYF
j_gene: TRBJ1-2; v_gene: TRBV6-1; CDR3aa: CASSELAGGYGYTF
j_gene: TRBJ2-1; v_gene: TRBV23-1; CDR3aa: CATPSYINYNEQFF
j_gene: TRBJ1-5; v_gene: TRBV19; CDR3aa: CASSMDSNQPQHF
j_gene: TRBJ2-1; v_gene: TRBV18; CDR3aa: CASSRESEGNEQFF
j_gene: TRBJ2-3; v_gene: TRBV3-1/TRBV3-2; CDR3aa: CASSQDTPQGGRARKDTQYF
j_gene: TRBJ2-3; v_gene: TRBV5-4; CDR3aa: CASSFLSTDTQYF
j_gene: TRBJ2-7; v_gene: TRBV28; CDR3aa: CASSLSGGTGPTYEQYF
j_gene: TRBJ2-1; v_gene: TRBV5-8; CDR3aa: CASSLGEPYNEQFF
j_gene: TRBJ2-2; v_gene: TRBV21-1; CDR3aa: CASIDRANTGELFF
j_gene: TRBJ1-6; v_gene: TRBV6-1; CDR3aa: CASSDLSPLHF
j_gene: TRBJ2-1; v_gene: TRBV7-2; CDR3aa: CASSPTRRNEQFF
j_gene: TRBJ2-1; v_gene: TRBV24-1; CDR3aa: CATSDLGASAYNEQFF
j_gene: TRBJ2-4; v_gene: TRBV10-3; CDR3aa: CAISEPRLARDIQYF
j_gene: TRBJ2-7; v_gene: TRBV6-5; CDR3aa: CANGPGRSYEQYF
j_gene: TRBJ1-6; v_gene: TRBV11-2; CDR3aa: CASSLAATAYNSPLHF
j_gene: TRBJ1-1; v_gene: TRBV12-3/TRBV12-4; CDR3aa: CASTPSWNTEAFF
j_gene: TRBJ2-2; v_gene: TRBV5-4; CDR3aa: CASSPVANTGELFF
j_gene: TRBJ1-5; v_gene: TRBV19; CDR3aa: CASRRDSLNQPQHF
j_gene: TRBJ2-7; v_gene: TRBV7-9; CDR3aa: CASSLVAGGYEQYF
j_gene: TRBJ2-1; v_gene: TRBV4-2; CDR3aa: CASSPQGGGFHSSSYNEQFF
j_gene: TRBJ2-3; v_gene: TRBV5-1; CDR3aa: CASSLGWAAAQRTDTQYF
j_gene: TRBJ2-1; v_gene: TRBV29-1; CDR3aa: CSGGLGLIYEQFF
j_gene: TRBJ1-4; v_gene: TRBV2; CDR3aa: CASSEGQATEKLFF
j_gene: TRBJ2-2; v_gene: TRBV28; CDR3aa: CASKAGTNTGELFF
j_gene: TRBJ1-2; v_gene: TRBV5-4; CDR3aa: CASSPAPRGYGYTF
j_gene: TRBJ2-1; v_gene: TRBV9; CDR3aa: CASSSTSRYNEQFF
j_gene: TRBJ2-7; v_gene: TRBV7-9; CDR3aa: CASSLRTGSYEQYF
j_gene: TRBJ2-4; v_gene: TRBV20-1; CDR3aa: CSARDLGRQYF
j_gene: TRBJ2-1; v_gene: TRBV27; CDR3aa: CASSHPASSYNEQFF
j_gene: TRBJ2-1; v_gene: TRBV5-1; CDR3aa: CASSPRWSGSGYEQFF
j_gene: TRBJ2-1; v_gene: TRBV21-1; CDR3aa: CASSQPWTSGRANEQFF
j_gene: TRBJ2-2; v_gene: TRBV10-3; CDR3aa: CAISRPTAGELFF
j_gene: TRBJ2-2; v_gene: TRBV7-3; CDR3aa: CASSLGTGEVTGELFF
j_gene: TRBJ2-6; v_gene: TRBV3-1/TRBV3-2; CDR3aa: CASSRVPGTGLGANVLTF
j_gene: TRBJ1-1; v_gene: TRBV2; CDR3aa: CASSSGQRGRTEAFF
j_gene: TRBJ2-7; v_gene: TRBV3-1/TRBV3-2; CDR3aa: CASSQEGTGSYEQYF
j_gene: TRBJ1-2; v_gene: TRBV30; CDR3aa: CALQGWNYGYTF
j_gene: TRBJ2-1; v_gene: TRBV19; CDR3aa: CASSIDLAGGGEQFF
j_gene: TRBJ1-1; v_gene: TRBV18; CDR3aa: CASSLKQRNTEAFF
j_gene: TRBJ2-3; v_gene: TRBV18; CDR3aa: CASSGSTDTQYF
j_gene: TRBJ2-7; v_gene: TRBV11-2; CDR3aa: CASSPGLAGVGEQYF
j_gene: TRBJ1-2; v_gene: TRBV7-8; CDR3aa: CASSLAGTGVGHYGYTF
j_gene: TRBJ1-2; v_gene: TRBV20-1; CDR3aa: CSASTEYGYTF